The clone carrying this TCR beta chain was seen only once. This record belongs to a study of control samples from healthy donors and cancer patients. Some clones are missing from TCRdb's copy, which holds only in-frame ones; the method was immunoSEQ multiplex PCR. The table lists over 100,000 clones, about 91% of them singletons. J gave up 6 bases and V 3 bases, and 10 bases lay outside the gene matches. Germline V gene sequence: CDR1 SGHDN, CDR2 FVKESK. The CDR3 loop spans 16 amino acids. The V call is TRBV14, the J call TRBJ1-4; 7 bases map to TRBD1. The specimen sequenced was blood. This clonotype originated in a middle-aged man in good health. The CDR3 DNA reads TGTGCCAGCAGCCAGGGACAGCCGCAGGTTCATGAAAAACTGTTTTTT. Translated, it gives CASSQGQPQVHEKLFF. Together with reference TRBV14 and TRBJ1-4, the CDR3 gives the full variable domain: EAGVTQFPSHSVIEKGQTVTLRCDPISGHDNLYWYRRVMGKEIKFLLHFVKESKQDESGMPNNRFLAERTGGTYSTLKVQPAELEDSGVYFCASSQGQPQVHEKLFFGSGTQLSVL.